This T cell receptor (beta chain) was observed in a study of blood T cell repertoires in COVID-19. Study overall: COVID-19 samples, acute and convalescent, were from the United States, Italy and Spain. Nucleic acid was either cDNA or gDNA, and it came from T cells, B-cell-depleted T cells, or PBMCs.

Source study methods: Estimates of nucleated cell counts were drawn from the amplification of reference gene primers. Profiling relied on immunoSEQ multiplex PCR, and the TCRdb table lists in-frame clones only, not all of them. From that table come the V and J calls and clone size; the DNA was used to work out D and trimming. The sample records around 250,000 clones, approximately 82% being singletons. The CDR3 totals 17 residues. Germline V lookup: CDR1 MDHEN, CDR2 SYDVKM. V lost 6 bases and J 2 bases, leaving 19 bases between the germline ends. The sample taken for sequencing was peripheral blood. The chain uses TRBV28 and TRBJ1-4, with a tentative D call TRBD1 (5 bases). This receptor was identified in a man older than 75 with acute or convalescent COVID-19. CDR3 coding DNA: TGTGCCAGCAGCCAAAGCCTCGGGGGTCTGACTAATGAAAAACTGTTTTTT. Protein product: CASSQSLGGLTNEKLFF.